Below, 17 T cell receptor beta chains from the same sample are listed, as sequenced in a study of blood T cell repertoires in COVID-19. TCRdb's copy holds only in-frame clones and misses some; the assay was immunoSEQ multiplex PCR. The repertoire holds around 200,000 clones, 70% to 90% seen once, with 1.1% in the top ten. Sequences were obtained from peripheral blood. Source of these receptors: a man under 40 with acute or convalescent COVID-19.

The CDR3 protein is CASSFNSGGRSTDTQYF. The CDR3 DNA reads as TGTGCCAGCAGTTTTAATTCAGGGGGCCGGAGCACAGATACGCAGTATTTT. The chain combines TRBV28 with TRBJ2-3; TRBD1 agrees at 8 bases. CDR1 is MDHEN and CDR2 is SYDVKM in the germline V gene. CDR3 length: 17 amino acids. After removal of 3 bases from V and 0 bases from J, the junction contained 8 bases not matched to a gene.

V gene TRBV27 combines with J gene TRBJ1-4; unclear D gene. V gave up 3 bases and J gave up 7 bases, with 3 bases separating them. The germline V gene encodes CDR1 MNHEY and CDR2 SMNVEV (reference sequence). This CDR3 has 11 amino acids. The CDR3 loop reads CASSFGEKLFF. The CDR3 nucleotides are TGTGCCAGCAGTTTCGGTGAAAAACTGTTTTTT.

The rearrangement uses TRBV6-5 and TRBJ1-1; 9 bases line up with TRBD1. The germline gives CDR1 MNHEY, CDR2 SVGAGI. The CDR3 consists of 15 residues. V dropped 6 bases and J dropped 1; count of bases not matched to a gene: 6. CDR3: CASRQQGAANTEAFF. The DNA of the CDR3 is TGTGCCAGCAGGCAACAGGGGGCGGCGAACACTGAAGCTTTCTTT.

This sequence joins TRBV9 and TRBJ1-2; 8 positions match TRBD1. Germline assignment: CDR1 SGDLS and CDR2 YYNGEE. V was pared by 4 bases and J by 4 bases, with 6 bases of the junction left unmatched. The CDR3 extends over 14 amino acids. The CDR3 DNA sequence: TGTGCCAGCAGCCCTCAGGACAGGGCCTATGGCTACACCTTC. Translation: CASSPQDRAYGYTF.

This clone was seen once. The chain recombines TRBV5-1 with TRBJ2-2, with a possible D match to TRBD2 (5 bases). The CDR3 totals 14 residues. The V end was cut by 3 bases, the J end by 6 bases, with 12 bases between. The germline gives CDR1 SGHRS, CDR2 YFSETQ. DNA of the CDR3: TGCGCCAGCAGCTGGCCAACGGAGGCCGGGGAGCTGTTTTTT. Translation gives CASSWPTEAGELFF.

The chain combines TRBV2 with TRBJ2-7, with 8 bases matching TRBD1. Per germline, CDR1 SNHLY and CDR2 FYNNEI. V lost 8 bases and J lost 4; bases outside the gene matches: 10. This CDR3 comprises 14 residues. CDR3 loop: CASLAGRGRYEQYF. CDR3 nucleotides: TGTGCCAGCTTGGCGGGCAGGGGGCGTTACGAGCAGTACTTC.

This rearrangement joins TRBV24-1 to TRBJ2-2, with D unresolved. CDR1 and CDR2 (germline): KGHDR, SFDVKD. The germline V and J ends were trimmed by 4 bases and 1 base, with 12 bases remaining between them. The CDR3 consists of 16 residues. This CDR3 is CATSDPDLQNTGELFF. CDR3 DNA sequence: TGTGCCACCAGTGACCCTGACTTACAGAACACCGGGGAGCTGTTTTTT.

The genes are TRBV27 and TRBJ1-6, with 8 bases matching TRBD1. The CDR3 runs 14 residues. V lost 4 bases to trimming and J lost 8 bases; unmatched junction nucleotides: 4. Looked up from germline, CDR1 is MNHEY and CDR2 is SMNVEV (reference sequence). This CDR3 is CASSSTGGYSPLHF. CDR3 nucleotide sequence: TGTGCCAGCAGTTCTACAGGGGGTTATTCACCCCTCCACTTT.

The CDR3 nucleotides read TGTGCCAGCAGCGTGGACAGGTATTCACCCCTCCACTTT. Protein sequence: CASSVDRYSPLHF. This chain joins TRBV9 and TRBJ1-6; 7 bases fit TRBD1. The CDR3 contains 13 residues. Per germline, CDR1 SGDLS and CDR2 YYNGEE. Trimming removed 2 bases from V and 8 bases from J; junction bases left unmatched: 1.

The V call is TRBV11-2, the J call TRBJ2-7, with a tentative D call TRBD1 (5 bases). V gave up 6 bases and J gave up 3 bases, with 21 bases separating them. The CDR3 totals 16 residues. Germline V lookup: CDR1 SGHAT, CDR2 FQNNGV. For the CDR3, the DNA is TGTGCCAGCAGTCTAATCCCCCGACAGATGGTCTACGAGCAGTACTTC. Translation gives CASSLIPRQMVYEQYF.

The chain joins TRBV9 to TRBJ1-4; D unresolved. The CDR3 consists of 15 residues. V was shortened by 0 bases and J by 5 bases, with 11 bases between the two germline ends. Per germline, CDR1 SGDLS and CDR2 YYNGEE. In DNA form, the CDR3 reads TGTGCCAGCAGCGTAGATAACACCTTGAATGAAAAACTGTTTTTT. Translating gives CASSVDNTLNEKLFF.

The chain carries TRBV18 and TRBJ2-7; D is perhaps TRBD1 (7 bases). Germline loops: CDR1 KGHSH, CDR2 LQKENI. The CDR3 runs to 17 residues. Trimming removed 3 bases from V and 7 bases from J, with 25 bases in between. The CDR3 is CASSPQLGAGGTGEQYF. CDR3 DNA sequence: TGTGCCAGCTCACCCCAGCTCGGGGCAGGGGGGACGGGAGAGCAGTACTTC.

The chain combines TRBV19 with TRBJ2-7; 7 bases align to TRBD1. Trimming at V came to 10 bases and at J to 6 bases, leaving 21 bases not matched to a gene. CDR1 LNHDA and CDR2 SQIVND come from the germline V gene (reference sequence). The CDR3 has 16 amino acids. CDR3 DNA sequence: TGTGCCACCCACCAAACAGGATGGGACAGACGGAGCGAGCAGTACTTC. It translates to CATHQTGWDRRSEQYF.

The chain uses TRBV10-3 and TRBJ2-1; D unresolved. The CDR3 runs to 11 residues. In germline, CDR1 is ENHRY, CDR2 SYGVKD. Trimming left V 8 bases short and J 8 bases short, with 10 bases between. As DNA, the CDR3 is TGTGCCATCTCGCGAGGTGATGAGCAGTTCTTC. It is translated as CAISRGDEQFF.

The chain recombines TRBV5-1 with TRBJ1-4, with D possibly matching TRBD1 (6 bases). Germline V gene sequence: CDR1 SGHRS, CDR2 YFSETQ. Trimming pared 0 bases from V and 8 bases from J, leaving 11 bases between. The CDR3 totals 14 residues. CDR3 residues: CASSLVRGGEKLFF. As DNA, the CDR3 is TGCGCCAGCAGCTTGGTCAGGGGAGGGGAAAAACTGTTTTTT.

CDR3 DNA sequence: TGTGCCAGCAGTCAAACAGGGGACTCCTACGAGCAGTACTTC. Translation gives CASSQTGDSYEQYF. The chain combines TRBV6-5 with TRBJ2-7; TRBD1 matches at 7 bases. The CDR3 runs to 14 residues. J was trimmed by 0 bases and V by 5 bases; bases with no gene match: 4. Germline CDR1 and CDR2: MNHEY and SVGAGI.

J is TRBJ1-6 and V is TRBV11-2; a weak D match, TRBD1 (6 bases). The length of the CDR3 is 15 residues. V was shortened by 2 bases and J by 11 bases, with 16 bases between the two germline ends. The germline CDR1 and CDR2 sequences are SGHAT and FQNNGV. CDR3 sequence (DNA): TGTGCCAGCAGCTTATTTATGCCCCCAGGGGCACCCCTCCACTTT. This translates into CASSLFMPPGAPLHF.